A single sample gave rise to the 19 T cell receptor beta chains below, sequenced in a study of CD8+CD57+ T cells in acquired aplastic anemia. Genomic DNA templated the TCR beta VDJ and CDR3 profiling. MiXCR, applied by TCRdb to the reads, yields one record per CDR3 protein. The table shows about 130,000 distinct CDR3 sequences, with around 46% occurring only once. The specimen was sorted CD4+, CD8+, or CD8+CD57+ T cells (not recorded which) from PBMCs. Receptor source: a human donor in good health, serving as a control.

Ten or more counts support this clonotype. This rearrangement joins TRBV7-9 to TRBJ2-7; 9 nucleotides match TRBD2. Germline values: CDR1 SEHNR, CDR2 FQNEAQ (reference sequence). J gave up 5 bases and V 5 bases, and 10 bases lay outside the gene matches. This CDR3 spans 15 amino acids. CDR3 amino acids: CASSLTGGGGDEQYF. CDR3 DNA: TGTGCCAGCAGCCTCACAGGCGGCGGGGGGGACGAGCAGTACTTC.

The V and J genes are TRBV15 and TRBJ2-3; D unresolved. The V end was cut by 0 bases, the J end by 2 bases, with 18 bases between. CDR3 length: 18 residues. Germline lookup yields CDR1 LNHNV and CDR2 YYDKDF (reference sequence). CDR3 sequence reads: CATSRDTLMVAATDTQYF. CDR3 nucleotide sequence: TGTGCCACCAGCAGAGATACCCTGATGGTGGCAGCCACAGATACGCAGTATTTT.

CDR3 amino acids: CATSRGQIYGYTF. CDR3 bases: TGTGCCACCAGCAGAGGACAGATCTATGGCTACACCTTC. The V and J genes are TRBV15 and TRBJ1-2; a weak D match, TRBD1 (5 bases). Between the trimmed V and J ends, which lost 1 base and 4 bases, there was a span of 7 bases. CDR1 and CDR2 (germline): LNHNV, YYDKDF (reference sequence). The CDR3 has 13 amino acids.

This clonotype has more than one count but fewer than ten. This chain connects TRBV10-3 to TRBJ2-7; a weak D match, TRBD2 (5 bases). CDR3 length: 17 amino acids. Germline V lookup: CDR1 ENHRY, CDR2 SYGVKD. Trimming took 0 bases from V and 0 from J, leaving 15 bases between them. The CDR3, as DNA: TGTGCCATCAGTGAGTCGCGGGCGCCTACGAGCTCCTACGAGCAGTACTTC. Translating it yields CAISESRAPTSSYEQYF.

The chain has TRBV19 and TRBJ1-6; TRBD1 aligns across 8 bases. The junction had 6 bases not matched to a gene; V was cut back by 3 bases and J by 5 bases. Germline V gene data show CDR1 as LNHDA and CDR2 as SQIVND (reference sequence). This CDR3 spans 16 amino acids. The CDR3 is CASSIRGQGNNSPLHF. The CDR3, as DNA: TGTGCCAGTAGTATTCGTGGACAGGGCAATAATTCACCCCTCCACTTT.

About this clonotype: As the CDR3 is not closed by the conserved phenylalanine or tryptophan, this likely results from a read error. The rearrangement uses TRBV18 and TRBJ2-7; D may be TRBD1 (6 bases). Germline V gene lookup returns CDR1 KGHSH and CDR2 LQKENI. Trimming took off 6 bases at V and 5 bases at J, with 20 bases between the two ends. This CDR3 region has 15 residues. The CDR3 DNA sequence: TGTGCCAGCTCTGCAAACTCGGCAGGGGTGAACGAGCAGTACCTC. The encoded protein is CASSANSAGVNEQYL.

This chain joins TRBV7-6 and TRBJ2-7, with 10 bases fitting TRBD1. This CDR3 is built from 15 residues. The germline CDR1 and CDR2 sequences are SGHVS and FNYEAQ. The V and J ends lost 5 bases and 3 bases, in that order; junction bases with no gene match: 7. CDR3 in amino acids: CASSRGQGNGYEQYF. The CDR3 DNA follows: TGTGCCAGCAGCCGGGGACAGGGGAACGGCTACGAGCAGTACTTC.

The V and J genes are TRBV29-1 and TRBJ1-3; weak D call: TRBD1 (5 bases). Trimming took 6 bases from V and 0 from J, leaving 12 bases between them. The CDR3 totals 14 residues. The V gene's germline CDR1 is SQVTM and CDR2 ANQGSEA. The CDR3: CSVAGGVSGNTIYF. The CDR3 region has the DNA TGCAGCGTCGCGGGGGGGGTCTCTGGAAACACCATATATTTT.

CDR3 region: CASSNGDGNQPQHF. In nucleotides, the CDR3 is TGTGCCAGCAGTAACGGGGACGGGAATCAGCCCCAGCATTTT. This rearrangement joins TRBV6-5 to TRBJ1-5; D is perhaps TRBD1 (5 bases). Germline V CDR1 and CDR2: MNHEY, SVGAGI. V was pared by 5 bases and J by 4 bases, with 12 bases between. The CDR3 is 14 amino acids.

The chain couples TRBV7-3 to TRBJ2-2; D is undetermined. The CDR3 totals 18 residues. CDR1 and CDR2 (germline): SGHTA, FQGTGA. Trimming removed 2 bases from V and 2 bases from J, with 18 bases in between. CDR3: CASSLRVDGLPNTGELFF. The CDR3 DNA reads TGTGCCAGCAGCTTACGAGTTGACGGCCTACCAAACACCGGGGAGCTGTTTTTT.

The V call is TRBV10-3, the J call TRBJ1-6, with D unresolved. There are 15 residues in the CDR3. Trimming shortened V by 4 bases and J by 7 bases, and 14 bases separated the two germline ends. Germline V CDR1 and CDR2: ENHRY, SYGVKD. The CDR3 loop reads CAISGGPGENSPLHF. In DNA, the CDR3 is TGTGCCATCAGTGGAGGACCGGGAGAGAATTCACCCCTCCACTTT.

The chain combines TRBV20-1 with TRBJ2-7, with D perhaps TRBD2 (5 bases). CDR3 length: 13 amino acids. Germline CDR1 reads DFQATT; CDR2 reads SNEGSKA (reference sequence). Trimming cost V 3 bases and J 0 bases, with 9 bases left between them. CDR3 in amino acids: CSARGTSSYEQYF. CDR3 sequence (DNA): TGCAGTGCTAGGGGCACTAGCTCCTACGAGCAGTACTTC.

As regards this clonotype: The junction differs from germline at one of its ends, possibly a read error. The chain uses TRBV2 and TRBJ1-2; 8 bases align to TRBD1. The CDR3 is 14 amino acids. Germline V gene sequence: CDR1 SNHLY, CDR2 FYNNEI. The chain's CDR3 is CASSRGRWNYSYTF. CDR3 nucleotides: TGTGCCAGCAGCAGGGGGCGATGGAACTATAGCTACACCTTC.

The chain couples TRBV7-3 to TRBJ2-7; D remains ambiguous. The germline V gene encodes CDR1 SGHTA and CDR2 FQGTGA. CDR3 length: 13 residues. The ends were cut back, 5 bases at V and 4 bases at J, with 12 bases in the middle. In DNA form, the CDR3 reads TGTGCCAGCAGCCCCCAGTGGGGTTACGAGCAGTACTTC. It encodes CASSPQWGYEQYF.

Ten or more counts support this clonotype. The chain joins TRBV6-2 or TRBV6-3 to TRBJ2-2; the match to TRBD1 covers 8 bases. The CDR3 contains 13 residues. Looked up from germline, CDR1 is MNHEY and CDR2 is SVGEGT. The junction had 2 bases not matched to a gene; V was cut back by 6 bases and J by 5 bases. DNA for the CDR3: TGTGCCAGCAGACACAGGGGGACCGGGGAGCTGTTTTTT. Encoded protein: CASRHRGTGELFF.

There are many counts of this clonotype. V is TRBV6-6 and J is TRBJ1-2, with TRBD1 matching over 8 bases. CDR3 length equals 14 residues. Germline V gives CDR1 MNHNY, CDR2 SVGAGI (reference sequence). J was trimmed by 5 bases and V by 2 bases; bases with no gene match: 4. CDR3 in amino acids: CASSYQQGAYGYTF. The CDR3 DNA reads TGTGCCAGCAGTTACCAGCAGGGGGCGTATGGCTACACCTTC.

The chain employs TRBV7-8 and TRBJ2-7; 12 positions match TRBD1. Germline V gives CDR1 SGHVS, CDR2 FQNEAQ. Losses at the gene ends were 4 bases for V and 4 bases for J; bases not matched to a gene: 8. CDR3 size: 16 residues. CDR3 sequence (DNA): TGTGCCAGCAGCTCGTACCGGGACAGGGGGCGGTACGAGCAGTACTTC. It codes for CASSSYRDRGRYEQYF.

This clonotype was recorded at least ten times. The chain has TRBV2 and TRBJ1-4; D unresolved. V was cut by 3 bases and J by 7 bases, with 6 bases left in between. Germline CDR1 is SNHLY and CDR2 is FYNNEI. This CDR3 is 12 amino acids long. In DNA, the CDR3 is TGTGCCAGCAGTGATGGGGTTGAAAAACTGTTTTTT. Protein product: CASSDGVEKLFF.

The chain couples TRBV2 to TRBJ2-5; 12 nucleotides agree with TRBD1. The CDR3 has 14 residues. The trim removed 7 bases at V and 5 bases at J, leaving 5 bases unmatched. Germline CDR1 and CDR2: SNHLY and FYNNEI. CDR3 loop: CASKRDRGLETQYF. The DNA for the CDR3 is TGTGCCAGCAAGCGGGACAGGGGGCTGGAGACCCAGTACTTC.